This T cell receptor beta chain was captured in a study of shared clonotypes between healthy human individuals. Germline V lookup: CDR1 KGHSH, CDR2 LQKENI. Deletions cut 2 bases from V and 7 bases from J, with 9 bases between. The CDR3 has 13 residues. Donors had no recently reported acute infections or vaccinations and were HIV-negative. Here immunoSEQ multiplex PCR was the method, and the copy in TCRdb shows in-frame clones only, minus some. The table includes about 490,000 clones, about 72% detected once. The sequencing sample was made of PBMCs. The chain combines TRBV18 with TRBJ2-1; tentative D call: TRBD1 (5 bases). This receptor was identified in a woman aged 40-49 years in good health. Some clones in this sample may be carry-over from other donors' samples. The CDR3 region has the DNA TGTGCCAGCTCACCAGGACCAGGGAATGAGCAGTTCTTC. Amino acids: CASSPGPGNEQFF. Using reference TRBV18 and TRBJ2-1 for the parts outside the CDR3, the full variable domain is NAGVMQNPRHLVRRRGQEARLRCSPMKGHSHVYWYRQLPEEGLKFMVYLQKENIIDESGMPKERFSAEFPKEGPSILRIQQVVRGDSAAYFCASSPGPGNEQFFGPGTRLTVL.